This TCR beta chain was identified during a study of cytomegalovirus exposure and HLA in healthy donors. Study outcomes and limitations: Most TCR sequences proved rare, with some public TCRs found in many donors.

TCRdb's table, derived via immunoSEQ multiplex PCR, lists solely in-frame clones and lacks some. The sample holds about 130,000 clones, 90% seen once. Concerning this clone: Its antigen is unidentified.

The sequencing sample was made of PBMCs. The clonotype comes from a woman in her twenties or thirties in good health and CMV-seropositive.

The CDR3 here is CASSQAGLAVYEQYF. In nucleotides, the CDR3 is TGCGCCAGCAGCCAAGCCGGACTAGCGGTCTACGAGCAGTACTTC. The chain couples TRBV4-1 to TRBJ2-7, with TRBD2 matching 10 bases. Germline CDR1 MGHRA, CDR2 YSYEKL. This CDR3 has 15 residues. With 1 base clipped from V and 3 bases from J, the junction kept 3 bases outside the gene matches.